The clone carrying this T cell receptor beta chain was seen a handful of times. The sample belongs to a study of regulatory T cells in long-lasting Graves disease. iRepertoire HTBI primers and Arm-PCR of CDR3 regions built TCR beta libraries. TCRdb re-called the multiplex PCR reads with MiXCR, one entry per CDR3 protein. In the table there are roughly 610,000 distinct CDR3 sequences, 15% to 20% of which are singletons. Regarding time point: newly diagnosed GD, antithyroid drugs for less than 3 months. Preparation of the TCR library used RNA extracted from PBMCs. V dropped 0 bases and J dropped 0 bases, with 12 bases sitting between them. The CDR3 contains 16 residues. The germline V gene encodes CDR1 SGDLS and CDR2 YYNGEE. These data were likewise used in another study, on T cells in Graves' hyperthyroidism and ophthalmopathy. Per that paper: Ophthalmopathy cases were set apart from stable hyperthyroidism by a 13 V-J model.

Specimen: peripheral blood mononuclear cells (PBMCs), collected at new diagnosis, from a patient treated with antithyroid drugs. The V and J genes are TRBV9 and TRBJ1-1; D is unresolved. The clonotype originates from a man in his late teens or twenties with Graves disease. The CDR3 region has the DNA TGTGCCAGCAGCGTAGGTGTCGCCCTCATGAACACTGAAGCTTTCTTT. It translates to CASSVGVALMNTEAFF.